One sample yielded the 16 T cell receptor beta chains listed below, sequenced in a study of blood T cell repertoires in COVID-19. Clones were sequenced by immunoSEQ multiplex PCR, and TCRdb holds only the in-frame ones, with some missing. The sample lists tens of thousands of clones, nearly 90% occurring once. Sequenced material: peripheral blood. These receptors were collected from a man aged 50-60 years with active COVID-19.

This clone was recorded a few times. The CDR3 region has the DNA TGCGCCAGTAAATCGACAGGGGAGATAGGCGAGCAGTACTTC. This sequence encodes CASKSTGEIGEQYF. The chain links TRBV5-1 to TRBJ2-7; 8 bases align to TRBD1. The CDR3 contains 14 residues. CDR1 and CDR2 from the germline V gene are SGHRS and YFSETQ. J was trimmed by 6 bases and V by 8 bases; bases with no gene match: 13.

V usage is TRBV2 and J usage is TRBJ2-3; D possibly corresponds to TRBD1 (7 bases). Between the trimmed V and J ends, which lost 0 bases and 3 bases, there was a span of 10 bases. The CDR3 loop spans 15 amino acids. Germline CDR1 and CDR2: SNHLY and FYNNEI. CDR3 amino acids: CASSEAPGGTDTQYF. The CDR3 nucleotides read TGTGCCAGCAGTGAAGCCCCAGGGGGGACAGATACGCAGTATTTT. Using reference TRBV2 and TRBJ2-3 for the parts outside the CDR3, the full variable domain is EPEVTQTPSHQVTQMGQEVILRCVPISNHLYFYWYRQILGQKVEFLVSFYNNEISEKSEIFDDQFSVERPDGSNFTLKIRSTKLEDSAMYFCASSEAPGGTDTQYFGPGTRLTVL.

There are a few counts of this clone. The chain combines TRBV12-3 or TRBV12-4 with TRBJ1-2; maybe TRBD1 (5 bases). Between the trimmed V and J ends, which lost 5 bases and 5 bases, there was a span of 9 bases. The CDR3 is 12 amino acids. The CDR3 reads CASSDSRYGYTF. CDR3 in DNA: TGTGCCAGCAGTGACAGTCGGTATGGCTACACCTTC.

The rearrangement links TRBV5-1 to TRBJ1-1; TRBD1 matches 7 bases. The CDR3 is 17 residues long. V was pared by 4 bases and J by 1 base, with 13 bases of the junction left unmatched. From germline, CDR1 is SGHRS and CDR2 YFSETQ. The chain's CDR3 is CASSAGGQLKRNTEAFF. CDR3 bases: TGCGCCAGCAGCGCGGGGGGACAGCTAAAACGGAACACTGAAGCTTTCTTT.

This sequence joins TRBV15 and TRBJ2-2; D is unclear. The CDR3 has 19 residues. CDR1 and CDR2 from the germline V gene are LNHNV and YYDKDF (reference sequence). V shed 0 bases and J shed 1 base, with 18 bases lying between them. The CDR3 coding sequence is TGTGCCACCAGCAGAGATCCAAAGATGGGCAGCAAGAACACCGGGGAGCTGTTTTTT. This sequence encodes CATSRDPKMGSKNTGELFF.

V and J are TRBV6-5 and TRBJ2-7; 11 bases fit TRBD2. Germline values: CDR1 MNHEY, CDR2 SVGAGI. CDR3 length: 15 amino acids. Trimming took 6 bases from V and 6 from J; bases not matched to a gene: 10. DNA for the CDR3: TGTGCCAGCAGAAGCGAACTAGCGGGGGTTCTCGAGCAGTACTTC. Amino acid sequence: CASRSELAGVLEQYF.

The rearrangement joins TRBV27 to TRBJ1-5; the D gene is possibly TRBD1 (5 bases). Looked up from germline, CDR1 is MNHEY and CDR2 is SMNVEV (reference sequence). Trimming removed 3 bases at V and 2 bases at J, with 8 bases between. CDR3 length: 14 amino acids. The CDR3 DNA sequence: TGTGCCAGCAGTTTGCTCAGGGGCAATCAGCCCCAGCATTTT. It translates to CASSLLRGNQPQHF.

The chain is built from TRBV6-5 and TRBJ1-2; 7 nucleotides line up with TRBD1. Looked up from germline, CDR1 is MNHEY and CDR2 is SVGAGI. CDR3 length equals 16 residues. V dropped 2 bases and J dropped 5; count of bases not matched to a gene: 11. CDR3 bases: TGTGCCAGCAGTTACACCGCGGTCGGGACAGTTTATGGCTACACCTTC. This gives the protein CASSYTAVGTVYGYTF.

The chain joins TRBV10-3 to TRBJ2-7, with TRBD2 matching over 9 bases. Per germline, CDR1 ENHRY and CDR2 SYGVKD. The CDR3 contains 15 residues. V trimming: 2 bases; J trimming: 1 base; junction bases outside the gene matches: 3. CDR3 in amino acids: CAISEERGASYEQYF. The CDR3, as DNA: TGTGCCATCAGTGAGGAGCGGGGGGCTTCCTACGAGCAGTACTTC.

The rearrangement links TRBV30 to TRBJ1-4; D is perhaps TRBD1 (6 bases). Germline V gene sequence: CDR1 GTSNPN, CDR2 SVGIG (reference sequence). The CDR3 covers 18 residues. V lost 3 bases to trimming and J lost 0 bases, with 20 bases between them. The CDR3 nucleotides read TGTGCCTGGAGAGGATCGACAGGATCTATAGCAACTAATGAAAAACTGTTTTTT. Translated, it gives CAWRGSTGSIATNEKLFF.

The V gene is TRBV19, the J gene TRBJ1-1; 9 bases map to TRBD1. J lost 5 bases, V lost 9 bases, and 4 bases had no gene match. There are 12 residues in the CDR3. Germline V gene sequence: CDR1 LNHDA, CDR2 SQIVND (reference sequence). CDR3 region: CASGTGSTEAFF. The CDR3 DNA is TGTGCCAGCGGGACAGGGTCGACTGAAGCTTTCTTT.

Worth noting for this clone: An end of the junction does not agree with germline; a read error may underlie this. V is TRBV28 and J is TRBJ1-1; 7 bases map to TRBD1. The germline gives CDR1 MDHEN, CDR2 SYDVKM. This CDR3 is built from 14 residues. This CDR3 is CASNPGGMKTEAFF. The CDR3, as DNA: TGTGCCAGCAACCCAGGGGGGATGAAGACTGAAGCTTTCTTT.

Turning to this clone: A junction end diverges from the germline sequence, so it may reflect a read error. The chain joins TRBV7-9 to TRBJ2-1, with a tentative D call TRBD1 (5 bases). Germline loops: CDR1 SEHNR, CDR2 FQNEAQ (reference sequence). CDR3 size: 17 residues. As DNA, the CDR3 is TGTGCCAGCAGCCCACCCCCCAGGGCCCTCCACTACAATGAGCGGTTCTTC. Its protein is CASSPPPRALHYNERFF.

The V and J genes are TRBV18 and TRBJ1-1, with a possible D match to TRBD1 (5 bases). There are 13 residues in the CDR3. From germline, CDR1 is KGHSH and CDR2 LQKENI. V was clipped by 0 bases and J by 11 bases, with 13 bases between them. The DNA of the CDR3 is TGTGCCAGCTCACCACCAGGGGTCAGAAAGGCTTTCTTT. It encodes CASSPPGVRKAFF.

This clone was seen just once. V usage is TRBV7-9 and J usage is TRBJ2-3, with D unresolved. The ends were cut back, 2 bases at V and 10 bases at J, with 10 bases in the middle. Germline assignment: CDR1 SEHNR and CDR2 FQNEAQ (reference sequence). This CDR3 is 12 amino acids long. The CDR3 nucleotides are TGTGCCAGCAGCTTAAGTTATTTAGCGCAGTATTTT. It codes for CASSLSYLAQYF. Using reference TRBV7-9 and TRBJ2-3 for the parts outside the CDR3, the full variable domain is DTGVSQNPRHKITKRGQNVTFRCDPISEHNRLYWYRQTLGQGPEFLTYFQNEAQLEKSRLLSDRFSAERPKGSFSTLEIQRTEQGDSAMYLCASSLSYLAQYFGPGTRLTVL.

In this sample, this clone turned up once. The gene calls are TRBV27 and TRBJ1-1; a weak D match, TRBD1 (5 bases). Trimming pared 5 bases from V and 4 bases from J, leaving 14 bases between. The CDR3 runs to 14 residues. Germline V gene sequence: CDR1 MNHEY, CDR2 SMNVEV (reference sequence). Here the CDR3 reads CASSTRREGTEAFF. The CDR3 bases are TGTGCCAGCAGTACCCGCAGGGAGGGCACTGAAGCTTTCTTT.